The T cell receptor (beta chain) under discussion was sequenced for a study of CD8 T cells in Susac syndrome. Points from the study as a whole: As acknowledged by the study, its TCR sequencing and HLA analysis included a relatively small number of individuals.

Random hexamers were used to reverse transcribe 0.5 to 1 ug of RNA. TCRdb re-called the immunoSEQ multiplex PCR reads through MiXCR, storing one row per CDR3 protein. The sample has around 59,000 distinct CDR3 sequences, about 92% seen once. CDR3 size: 12 residues. The V end lost 1 base, the J end lost 1 base, and 1 base lay between the germline ends. High-throughput TCR beta sequencing covered peripheral CD8+ and CD4+ T cells. In its sample, this clonotype ranks as medium-sized. The antigen remains unidentified. The clonotype originates from a human donor in good health. V and J are TRBV12-3 or TRBV12-4 and TRBJ1-1, with no clear D. The sample consisted of CD8+ T cells from PBMCs. The CDR3 sequence is CASSLGNTEAFF. In DNA form, the CDR3 reads TGTGCCAGCAGTTTAGGGAACACTGAAGCTTTCTTT.